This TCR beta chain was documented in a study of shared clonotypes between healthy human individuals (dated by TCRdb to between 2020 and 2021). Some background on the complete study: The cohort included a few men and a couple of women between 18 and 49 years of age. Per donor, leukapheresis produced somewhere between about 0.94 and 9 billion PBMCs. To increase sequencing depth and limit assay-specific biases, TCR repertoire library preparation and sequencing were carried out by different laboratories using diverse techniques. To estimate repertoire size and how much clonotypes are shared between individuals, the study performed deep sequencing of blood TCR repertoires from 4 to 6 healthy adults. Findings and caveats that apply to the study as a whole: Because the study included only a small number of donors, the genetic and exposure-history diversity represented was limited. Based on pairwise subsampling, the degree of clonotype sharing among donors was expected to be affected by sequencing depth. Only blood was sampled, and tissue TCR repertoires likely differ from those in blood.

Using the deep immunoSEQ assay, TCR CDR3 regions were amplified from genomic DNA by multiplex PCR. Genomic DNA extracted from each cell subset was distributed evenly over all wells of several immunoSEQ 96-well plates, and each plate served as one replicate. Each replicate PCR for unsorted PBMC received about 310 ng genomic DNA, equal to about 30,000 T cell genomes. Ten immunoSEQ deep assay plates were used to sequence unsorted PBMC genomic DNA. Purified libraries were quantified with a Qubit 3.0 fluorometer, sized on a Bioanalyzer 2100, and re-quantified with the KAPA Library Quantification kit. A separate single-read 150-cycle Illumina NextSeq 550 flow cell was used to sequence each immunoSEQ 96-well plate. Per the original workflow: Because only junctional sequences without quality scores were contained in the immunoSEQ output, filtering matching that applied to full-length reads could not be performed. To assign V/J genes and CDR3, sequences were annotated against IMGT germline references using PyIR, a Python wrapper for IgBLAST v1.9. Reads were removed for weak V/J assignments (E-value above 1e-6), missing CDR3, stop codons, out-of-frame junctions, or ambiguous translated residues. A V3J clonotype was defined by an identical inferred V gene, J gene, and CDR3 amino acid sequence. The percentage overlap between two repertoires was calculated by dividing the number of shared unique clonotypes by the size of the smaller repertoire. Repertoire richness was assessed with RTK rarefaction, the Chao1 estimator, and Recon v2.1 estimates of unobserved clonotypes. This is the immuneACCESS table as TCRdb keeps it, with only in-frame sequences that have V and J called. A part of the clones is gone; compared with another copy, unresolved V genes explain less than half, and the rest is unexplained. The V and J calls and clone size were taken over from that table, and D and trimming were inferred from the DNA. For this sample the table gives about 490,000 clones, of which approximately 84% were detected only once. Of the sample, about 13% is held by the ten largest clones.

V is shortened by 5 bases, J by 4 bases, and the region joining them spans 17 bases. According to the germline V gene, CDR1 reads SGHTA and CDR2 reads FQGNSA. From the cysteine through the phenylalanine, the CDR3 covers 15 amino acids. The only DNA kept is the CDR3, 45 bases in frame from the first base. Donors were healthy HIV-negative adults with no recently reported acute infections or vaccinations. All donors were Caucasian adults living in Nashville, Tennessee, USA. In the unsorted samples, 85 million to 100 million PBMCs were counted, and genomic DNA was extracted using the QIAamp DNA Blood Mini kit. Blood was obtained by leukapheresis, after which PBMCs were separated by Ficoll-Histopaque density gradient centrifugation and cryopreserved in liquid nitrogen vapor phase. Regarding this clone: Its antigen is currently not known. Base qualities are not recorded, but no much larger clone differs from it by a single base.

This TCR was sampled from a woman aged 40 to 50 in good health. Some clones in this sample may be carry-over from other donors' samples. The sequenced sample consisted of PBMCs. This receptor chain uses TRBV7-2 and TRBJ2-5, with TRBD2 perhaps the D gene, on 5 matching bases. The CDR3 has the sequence CASSPSLAGRETQYF. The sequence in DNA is TGTGCCAGCAGCCCATCCCTCGCGGGCCGAGAGACCCAGTACTTC.